Listed here are 12 T cell receptor beta chains from one sample, sequenced in a study of shared clonotypes between healthy human individuals. The naive CD8 subset, CD45RO-negative cells positively selected for CCR7, excluded terminally differentiated effector memory CD45RA+ cells. This table comes from immunoSEQ multiplex PCR, and its TCRdb copy is limited to in-frame clones, with some not included. In the table there are roughly 1,800,000 clones, 85% to 95% of which are singletons. The source material was naive CD8+ T cells sorted from blood. These receptors all come from a man between 18 and 35 years old in good health.

About this clone: The sample has other DNA sequences that encode this CDR3 too. Written as DNA, the CDR3 is TGTGCCAGTACCCCGACAGGCTCGGGGACTGAAGCTTTCTTT. This translates into CASTPTGSGTEAFF. This chain connects TRBV28 to TRBJ1-1, with D perhaps matching TRBD1 (6 bases). Per germline, CDR1 MDHEN and CDR2 SYDVKM. V was clipped by 9 bases and J by 5 bases, with 19 bases between them. The CDR3 runs 14 residues.

V usage is TRBV30 and J usage is TRBJ2-1; 10 nucleotides align to TRBD2. Germline V gene data show CDR1 as GTSNPN and CDR2 as SVGIG (reference sequence). V lost 7 bases and J lost 10; bases outside the gene matches: 19. The CDR3 covers 16 residues. In nucleotides, the CDR3 is TGTGCCTCCCGGAAGGGGGCGAGCGGGGGGGGACGCGAGCAGTTCTTC. Translated: CASRKGASGGGREQFF.

The chain links TRBV14 to TRBJ1-3, with no clear D. CDR1 SGHDN and CDR2 FVKESK come from the germline V gene. The V end lost 0 bases, the J end lost 3 bases, and 12 bases lay between the germline ends. CDR3 length: 16 residues. The CDR3 sequence: CASSQDGEGIGNTIYF. CDR3 coding DNA: TGTGCCAGCAGCCAAGATGGAGAAGGGATTGGAAACACCATATATTTT.

This chain uses TRBV27 with TRBJ1-6; no clear D gene. This CDR3 contains 17 residues. V was shortened by 5 bases and J by 0 bases, with 14 bases between the two germline ends. Germline assignment: CDR1 MNHEY and CDR2 SMNVEV (reference sequence). The CDR3 nucleotides read TGTGCCAGCAGTCCGACTTACCTGAGCTCCTATAATTCACCCCTCCACTTT. Protein: CASSPTYLSSYNSPLHF.

The table lists this clone with a count of one. The CDR3 reads CASSFRPGTPSTDTQYF. The CDR3 DNA reads as TGTGCCAGCAGCTTCCGCCCCGGGACACCTAGCACAGATACGCAGTATTTT. The V call is TRBV7-9, the J call TRBJ2-3; TRBD1 might be the D (6 bases). CDR3 length equals 17 residues. The V gene lost 3 bases and the J gene lost 0 bases, with 16 bases spanning the gap. CDR1 and CDR2 from the germline V gene are SEHNR and FQNEAQ (reference sequence).

The CDR3, as DNA: TGTGCCAGCAGCCCGACTAGCGGGGGTGTTTACGAGCAGTACTTC. As protein: CASSPTSGGVYEQYF. This chain uses TRBV7-3 with TRBJ2-7, with 12 bases lining up with TRBD2. The trim removed 5 bases at V and 4 bases at J, leaving 6 bases unmatched. The V gene's germline CDR1 is SGHTA and CDR2 FQGTGA. This CDR3 has 15 amino acids.

The chain has TRBV30 and TRBJ2-7, with 8 bases lining up with TRBD2. The CDR3 has 13 residues. Germline CDR1 reads GTSNPN; CDR2 reads SVGIG (reference sequence). V was clipped by 4 bases and J by 6 bases; unmatched bases: 8. The CDR3 DNA reads as TGTGCCTGGACCCCGGGGGGGGGTACCGAGCAGTACTTC. Translated, it gives CAWTPGGGTEQYF. Variable domain in full (rest from reference TRBV30 and TRBJ2-7): SQTIHQWPATLVQPVGSPLSLECTVEGTSNPNLYWYRQAAGRGLQLLFYSVGIGQISSEVPQNLSASRPQDRQFILSSKKLLLSDSGFYLCAWTPGGGTEQYFGPGTRLTVT.

The chain is built from TRBV6-6 and TRBJ1-5, with D possibly matching TRBD1 (5 bases). This CDR3 contains 16 residues. Deletions cut 0 bases from V and 4 bases from J, with 13 bases between. Per the germline V gene, CDR1 is MNHNY and CDR2 is SVGAGI (reference sequence). Written as DNA, the CDR3 is TGTGCCAGCAGTTACTCGATCGGGACGGCGAATCAGCCCCAGCATTTT. Translation: CASSYSIGTANQPQHF.

This chain connects TRBV4-3 to TRBJ2-3, with 7 bases matching TRBD2. The junction had 1 base not matched to a gene; V was cut back by 0 bases and J by 1 base. The CDR3 extends over 15 amino acids. In germline, CDR1 is LGHNA, CDR2 YSLEER. The CDR3 loop is CASSQDGLGTDTQYF. In nucleotides, the CDR3 is TGCGCCAGCAGCCAAGATGGACTAGGCACAGATACGCAGTATTTT.

V usage is TRBV9 and J usage is TRBJ1-2; no clear D gene. The CDR3 runs 13 residues. CDR1 SGDLS and CDR2 YYNGEE come from the germline V gene. V lost 0 bases and J 7 bases, leaving 10 bases between the germline ends. The CDR3 nucleotides read TGTGCCAGCAGCGTAGGAGGCGAGGGTGGCTACACCTTC. Translating it yields CASSVGGEGGYTF.

The chain links TRBV5-6 to TRBJ1-1, with D hard to call. V dropped 0 bases and J dropped 2 bases, with 8 bases sitting between them. This CDR3 spans 14 amino acids. The germline V gene encodes CDR1 SGHDT and CDR2 YYEEEE. CDR3 DNA: TGTGCCAGCAGCTTGGGGGATACCAACACTGAAGCTTTCTTT. Protein: CASSLGDTNTEAFF.

This chain links TRBV29-1 with TRBJ2-1, with D possibly matching TRBD2 (6 bases). This CDR3 has 13 residues. Germline loops: CDR1 SQVTM, CDR2 ANQGSEA. V shed 3 bases and J shed 12 bases, with 18 bases lying between them. The CDR3 spells CSVEEPLGRRQFF. The CDR3 DNA is TGCAGCGTTGAGGAACCTCTAGGGAGGCGGCAGTTCTTC.